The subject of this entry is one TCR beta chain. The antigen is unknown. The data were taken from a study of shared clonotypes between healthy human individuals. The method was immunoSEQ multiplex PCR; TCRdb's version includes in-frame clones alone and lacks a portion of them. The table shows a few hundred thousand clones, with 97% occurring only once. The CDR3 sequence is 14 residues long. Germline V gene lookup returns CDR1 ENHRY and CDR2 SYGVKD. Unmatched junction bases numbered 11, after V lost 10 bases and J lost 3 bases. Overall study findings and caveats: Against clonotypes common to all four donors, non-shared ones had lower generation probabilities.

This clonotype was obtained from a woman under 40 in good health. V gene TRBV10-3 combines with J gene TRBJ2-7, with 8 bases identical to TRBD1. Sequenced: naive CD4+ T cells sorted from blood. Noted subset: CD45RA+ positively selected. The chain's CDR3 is CATSKTGAGYEQYF. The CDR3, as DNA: TGTGCCACCTCAAAGACAGGGGCTGGCTACGAGCAGTACTTC.